This TCR beta chain was profiled in a study of molecular identifiers for immune sequencing clone quantification. Overall study findings and caveats: Beyond 20 RNA copies, clones held over 97% of effector molecules, compared with under 1% in naive cells. Investigators reportedly could detect spiked Jurkat TCR RNA from one cell among 1.1 million or so naive cells.

A few counts support this clonotype. Its antigen is currently unknown. One entry per CDR3 protein results from TCRdb running MiXCR on the PCR reads. Of around 480,000 distinct CDR3 sequences in the sample, around 23% were seen once. The germline CDR1 and CDR2 sequences are MDHEN and SYDVKM. The CDR3 loop spans 12 amino acids. The ends lost 3 bases at V and 10 bases at J; junction bases unmatched: 5. Input material: naive CD8+ T cells from blood, with Jurkat cell RNA spiked in. Regarding subset: FACS-sorted CD8+CD4-CCR7+CD45RA+ naive T cells. The V call is TRBV28, the J call TRBJ2-5; 7 bases map to TRBD1. The source of this sequence is a human donor in good health. Some libraries in this study had Jurkat cell RNA spiked in. The DNA for the CDR3 is TGTGCCAGCAGTTTCCCCCAGGGGGTCCAGTACTTC. Encoded protein: CASSFPQGVQYF.